This T cell receptor beta chain was sequenced for a study of neoadjuvant anti-PD-1 for oral cavity cancer (dated by TCRdb to the early 2020s). Background on the whole study: Before curative-intent surgical resection, most patients were given three to four biweekly doses of nivolumab at 3 mg/kg. For patients who did not progress, a fourth nivolumab dose was given around day 43, followed by definitive surgical resection on days 50-56. Under RECIST 1.1, a patient counted as a responder if showing complete response, partial response or stable disease, and as a non-responder if showing progression. The parent correlative cohort included under 15 patients, with an approximately 34% response rate. Here is what the overall study found, with its caveats: After neoadjuvant nivolumab, T cell clonality (Gini index) in PBMCs was significantly higher in non-responders than in responders. TCR analyses included only a few patients per response group, and the authors called for larger cohorts for validation. Higher pretreatment blood Treg/Th17 ratios correlated with higher pretreatment blood TCRbeta clonality and lower post-treatment tumor TCRbeta clonality.

CDR1 and CDR2 were assigned from the germline V gene as SNHLY and FYNNEI. V was cut back by 5 bases and J by 1 base, leaving a gap of 17 bases between them. Inclusive of the bounding cysteine and phenylalanine, the CDR3 is 16 residues long. CDR3 DNA only is kept here, 48 bases in frame from base 1. For deep sequencing, each PBMC sample was run in six replicates, with libraries mostly built from about 480 ng of input genomic DNA. Following the manufacturer's instructions, the team built TCRbeta libraries using the immunoSEQ hsTCRbeta kit. An Illumina NovaSeq 6000 S4 flow cell was used to sequence the final libraries, which had first been combined to 3 nM. Per the original workflow: Raw data preprocessing and quality control were performed with the immunoSEQ Analyzer. The analysis was restricted to productive rearrangements, with each unique CDR3 amino acid sequence defining a clonotype. Repertoire clonality was estimated as the Gini-Simpson index, computed with the R package tcR. Student's t test was used to compare Gini indices, while Pearson correlation assessed associations with tumor size change. As stored in TCRdb, this immuneACCESS dataset retains in-frame rearrangements with V and J assigned. A fraction of the clones does not appear; measured against another copy, unresolved V genes explain less than half of the discrepancy, and the remainder lacks a known reason. V and J calls plus clone size are reproduced from that table; the DNA served to infer D and trimming. This sample is represented by about 15,000 clones; 55% to 80% of them were singletons. Of the sample, 2% to 2.5% is held by the ten largest clones.

Comments on this clone: Its antigen is currently not known. No quality values exist for individual bases; no much larger clone is one base distant.

The time point tag for this specimen amounts to: before neoadjuvant nivolumab. Patients had been newly diagnosed with stage II-IVA oral cavity squamous cell carcinoma, and no prior systemic or radiation treatment had been given to the patients. Everyone in the cohort had locally advanced, HPV-negative oral cavity squamous cell carcinoma. Peripheral blood mononuclear cells were analyzed directly and were not maintained or expanded in culture. The samples were drawn from a longitudinal correlative study tied to a single-arm phase II trial testing neoadjuvant nivolumab in oral cavity squamous cell carcinoma. Subject-matched pre- and post-treatment PBMCs and tumors from three responders and three non-responders were subjected to genomic DNA-based TCRbeta sequencing. Peripheral blood mononuclear cells were collected once before nivolumab treatment and again after treatment, at the time of surgery. Genomic DNA was isolated from PBMCs using the Maxwell RSC DNA from Cells kit.

Recombination connected TRBV2 to TRBJ1-1, and the D gene may be TRBD1, 6 bases matching. This receptor was identified in a person aged 40 to 85 with oral cavity squamous cell carcinoma. Here the sequenced sample was PBMCs, taken before nivolumab (anti-PD-1) treatment. The CDR3 region has the sequence CASSTSGGARNTEAFF. In nucleotides, the sequence is TGTGCCAGCAGTACCTCGGGGGGCGCGAGGAACACTGAAGCTTTCTTT.